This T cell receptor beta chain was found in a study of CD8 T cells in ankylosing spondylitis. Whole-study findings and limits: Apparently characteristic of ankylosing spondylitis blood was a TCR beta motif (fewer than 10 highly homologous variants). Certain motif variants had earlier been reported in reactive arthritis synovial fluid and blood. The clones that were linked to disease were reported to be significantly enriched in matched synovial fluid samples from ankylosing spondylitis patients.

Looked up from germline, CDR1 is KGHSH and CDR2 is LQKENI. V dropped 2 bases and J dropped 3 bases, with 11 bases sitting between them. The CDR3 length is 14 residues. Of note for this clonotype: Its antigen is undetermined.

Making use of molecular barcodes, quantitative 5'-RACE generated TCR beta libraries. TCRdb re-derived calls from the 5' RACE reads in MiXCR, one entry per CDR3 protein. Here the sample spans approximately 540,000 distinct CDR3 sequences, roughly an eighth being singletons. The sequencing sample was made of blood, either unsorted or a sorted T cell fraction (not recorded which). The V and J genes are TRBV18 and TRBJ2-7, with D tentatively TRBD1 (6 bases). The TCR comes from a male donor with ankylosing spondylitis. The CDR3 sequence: CASSPSYRVYEQYF. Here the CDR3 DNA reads TGTGCCAGCTCACCATCCTACAGGGTCTACGAGCAGTACTTC.